A selection of T cell receptor beta chains follows, all from one sample in a study of shared clonotypes between healthy human individuals. Profiling relied on immunoSEQ multiplex PCR, and the TCRdb table lists in-frame clones only, not all of them. The table shows about 820,000 clones, with nearly 95% occurring only once. Sequenced material: naive CD8+ T cells sorted from blood. The source is a man in his thirties or forties in good health. Both conserved end residues are part of each CDR3. Fields, in order: clone size, J gene, V gene, CDR3 protein. Only some rows state a clone size, as once, few, many or a class for expanded clones.

NA | TRBJ2-7 | TRBV25-1 | CASSRFTYEQYF
NA | TRBJ1-1 | TRBV11-2 | CASSLGVGTEAFF
NA | TRBJ2-7 | TRBV28 | CASKGTVSYEQYF
NA | TRBJ1-4 | TRBV27 | CASRMPGDEKLFF
NA | TRBJ2-1 | TRBV6-5 | CASSRGPSSYNEQFF
NA | TRBJ2-3 | TRBV12-5 | CASGYGPSDTQYF
NA | TRBJ2-7 | TRBV5-5 | CASSAGTSVYEQYF
NA | TRBJ2-3 | TRBV10-1 | CASSEDDLTDTQYF
NA | TRBJ2-7 | TRBV27 | CASSARLNSGRPWEQYF
NA | TRBJ2-7 | TRBV29-1 | CSVGDNSYEQYF
NA | TRBJ2-1 | TRBV9 | CASSVPSGSNEQFF
once | TRBJ1-1 | TRBV10-1 | CASSESVGVFGEAFF
NA | TRBJ2-7 | TRBV14 | CASSHWSVYEQYF
NA | TRBJ2-5 | TRBV7-9 | CASSLKREETQYF
NA | TRBJ2-1 | TRBV11-2 | CASSLHGNNEQFF
NA | TRBJ1-3 | TRBV28 | CASSSSGVISFGNTIYF
NA | TRBJ1-3 | TRBV5-4 | CASSPNDRVGNTIYF
NA | TRBJ1-5 | TRBV27 | CASSPATGGLYQPQHF
NA | TRBJ2-5 | TRBV28 | CASSLSPGVQETQYF
NA | TRBJ1-5 | TRBV28 | CASSFPQGAISNQPQHF
NA | TRBJ1-3 | TRBV25-1 | CASSGPDRLSGNTIYF
once | TRBJ2-2 | TRBV11-2 | CASSLELSVAGELFF
NA | TRBJ2-1 | TRBV19 | CASSIDSGSRGTGPYEQFF
NA | TRBJ2-3 | TRBV15 | CATSKELTSGTDTQYF
NA | TRBJ2-5 | TRBV5-1 | CASSSRETQYF
NA | TRBJ1-2 | TRBV19 | CASSIRDRGYGYTF
once | TRBJ1-2 | TRBV27 | CASSLGGFHGYTF
NA | TRBJ2-1 | TRBV10-3 | CASSPGTPRDEQFF